The rows below give T cell receptor beta chains drawn from one sample of a study of blood T cell repertoires in COVID-19. Clones were read by immunoSEQ multiplex PCR, and TCRdb kept only the in-frame ones, dropping some. This sample has about 290,000 clones; approximately 86% occur once, and the top ten carry 4.1%. The sample taken for sequencing was peripheral blood. These receptors were obtained from a woman in her forties or fifties with active or convalescent COVID-19. CDR3s include the opening cysteine and the closing phenylalanine or tryptophan. A D gene is named only where the DNA matches it firmly. Some rows mark clone size as missing; the rest say once, few, many or name a class of expanded clone.

abundance | j_gene | v_gene | d_gene | CDR3aa | CDR3nt
. | TRBJ1-2 | TRBV5-4 | . | CATSLGGDYGYTF | TGTGCCACAAGCTTAGGGGGAGACTATGGCTACACCTTC
. | TRBJ1-5 | TRBV7-2 | . | CASSLQGGWNQPQHF | TGTGCCAGCAGTCTACAGGGTGGGTGGAATCAGCCCCAGCATTTT
few | TRBJ1-2 | TRBV2 | . | CASSESRAGHEHGYTF | TGTGCCAGCAGTGAATCTAGGGCCGGACACGAGCATGGCTACACCTTC
. | TRBJ1-1 | TRBV30 | . | CAWSVQTNTEAFF | TGTGCCTGGAGTGTACAGACGAACACTGAAGCTTTCTTT
. | TRBJ1-2 | TRBV12-5 | . | CASGLVSRGGYGYTF | TGTGCTAGTGGTTTGGTATCCAGGGGCGGCTATGGCTACACCTTC
many | TRBJ2-7 | TRBV7-9 | . | CASSPSGLSYEQYF | TGTGCCAGCAGCCCCAGCGGGCTTTCCTACGAGCAGTACTTC
. | TRBJ2-7 | TRBV25-1 | . | CASSGRNSYEQYF | TGTGCCAGCAGTGGCAGAAACTCCTACGAGCAGTACTTC
. | TRBJ1-2 | TRBV5-4 | TRBD1 | CASSYTGTGVYGYTF | TGTGCCAGCAGCTATACCGGGACAGGGGTTTATGGCTACACCTTC
. | TRBJ2-1 | TRBV6-1 | . | CASSELGGIHPNEQFF | TGTGCCAGCAGTGAACTCGGAGGGATCCACCCCAATGAGCAGTTCTTC
. | TRBJ1-3 | TRBV18 | . | CASSPPGVSGNTIYF | TGTGCCAGCTCACCACCAGGGGTGTCTGGAAACACCATATATTTT
. | TRBJ2-2 | TRBV2 | . | CASSSTVNTGELFF | TGTGCCAGCAGTTCGACAGTAAACACCGGGGAGCTGTTTTTT
. | TRBJ2-1 | TRBV6-5 | . | CASSPLANSYNEQFF | TGTGCCAGCAGTCCGTTAGCGAACTCCTACAATGAGCAGTTCTTC
once | TRBJ1-4 | TRBV5-1 | . | CASSRGSNEKLFF | TGCGCCAGCAGCCGGGGGTCTAATGAAAAACTGTTTTTT
. | TRBJ1-1 | TRBV3-1/TRBV3-2 | . | CASSQWGRSMNTEAFF | TGTGCCAGCAGCCAGTGGGGGCGTTCCATGAACACTGAAGCTTTCTTT
. | TRBJ2-1 | TRBV18 | TRBD1 | CASTRQGAYNEQFF | TGTGCCAGCACCAGACAGGGGGCTTACAATGAGCAGTTCTTC
. | TRBJ1-2 | TRBV5-1 | TRBD1 | CASSGTGGDRSYGYTF | TGCGCCAGCAGCGGAACCGGAGGGGACAGAAGCTATGGCTACACCTTC
. | TRBJ1-5 | TRBV4-2 | . | CASSPRGNQPQHF | TGTGCCAGCAGCCCCAGAGGGAATCAGCCCCAGCATTTT
. | TRBJ1-6 | TRBV18 | . | CASSPVTVSYNSPLHF | TGTGCCAGCTCACCAGTAACAGTCTCCTATAATTCACCCCTCCACTTT
. | TRBJ1-1 | TRBV10-3 | TRBD1 | CATTTGELTEAFF | TGTGCCACCACGACAGGGGAACTCACTGAAGCTTTCTTT
. | TRBJ1-5 | TRBV5-1 | . | CASSLGTRSNQPQHF | TGCGCCAGCAGCTTAGGGACACGCAGCAATCAGCCCCAGCATTTT
. | TRBJ2-5 | TRBV10-1 | . | CASSATLEGTQYF | TGCGCCAGCAGTGCGACTCTGGAGGGGACCCAGTACTTC
. | TRBJ1-3 | TRBV5-1 | TRBD1 | CASSVETGLNTIYF | TGCGCCAGCAGCGTCGAGACAGGGCTTAACACCATATATTTT
. | TRBJ2-7 | TRBV6-1 | . | CASSEVEGSRPWF | TGTGCCAGCAGTGAAGTGGAGGGTAGTAGACCATGGTTC
once | TRBJ1-5 | TRBV6-1 | . | CASSEGYNQPQHF | TGTGCCAGCAGTGAAGGCTACAATCAGCCCCAGCATTTT
few | TRBJ2-2 | TRBV7-8 | . | CAGGLLNTGELFF | TGTGCCGGGGGACTTTTGAACACCGGGGAGCTGTTTTTT
once | TRBJ2-1 | TRBV5-1 | TRBD2 | CASSPSRLIGRALLTYNEQFF | TGCGCCAGCAGTCCATCCCGACTTATCGGGAGGGCCCTTTTAACCTACAATGAGCAGTTCTTC
. | TRBJ2-4 | TRBV3-1/TRBV3-2 | . | CASSVASQNIQYF | TGTGCCAGCAGCGTCGCGTCCCAAAACATTCAGTACTTC
once | TRBJ1-2 | TRBV25-1 | TRBD1 | CASSGPTDRSYGYTF | TGTGCCAGCAGTGGCCCCACGGACAGGTCCTATGGCTACACCTTC
. | TRBJ1-1 | TRBV19 | . | CASSIDVLYRNTEAFF | TGTGCCAGTAGTATAGATGTTCTTTACAGGAACACTGAAGCTTTCTTT
. | TRBJ1-2 | TRBV5-6 | . | CASSFLDSALANYGYTF | TGTGCCAGCAGCTTCCTGGACAGCGCTTTAGCTAACTATGGCTACACCTTC
. | TRBJ2-3 | TRBV7-6 | TRBD2 | CASSLGAGGPTDTQYF | TGTGCCAGCAGCTTAGGGGCGGGAGGCCCCACAGATACGCAGTATTTT
. | TRBJ2-3 | TRBV4-2 | TRBD2 | CASSQDPVAGLLHTQYF | TGTGCCAGCAGCCAAGATCCGGTAGCGGGTCTACTTCATACGCAGTATTTT
. | TRBJ2-2 | TRBV9 | TRBD1 | CASSVWTGGYTGELFF | TGTGCCAGCAGCGTTTGGACAGGGGGCTACACCGGGGAGCTGTTTTTT
. | TRBJ1-4 | TRBV4-1 | TRBD1 | CASSRVGTGGEKLFF | TGCGCCAGCAGCCGCGTGGGGACAGGGGGCGAAAAACTGTTTTTT
. | TRBJ2-7 | TRBV6-2/TRBV6-3 | TRBD2 | CASSYSRLAGGRYEQYF | TGTGCCAGCAGTTACTCTCGACTAGCGGGAGGACGCTACGAGCAGTACTTC
once | TRBJ2-2 | TRBV2 | TRBD1 | CASSEVRGTTGELFF | TGTGCCAGCAGTGAGGTCAGGGGGACCACCGGGGAGCTGTTTTTT
. | TRBJ2-1 | TRBV7-9 | TRBD2 | CASTSSGSFYNEQFF | TGTGCCAGCACCTCTAGCGGGAGCTTTTACAATGAGCAGTTCTTC
. | TRBJ1-2 | TRBV6-6 | TRBD1 | CASSSSGGLGYGYTF | TGTGCCAGCAGTTCTTCAGGGGGTCTAGGCTATGGCTACACCTTC
. | TRBJ1-1 | TRBV28 | . | CASSLVRVGTEAFF | TGTGCCAGCAGTTTGGTCAGGGTTGGGACTGAAGCTTTCTTT
. | TRBJ2-1 | TRBV29-1 | . | CSAGVIAETEQFF | TGCAGCGCTGGGGTGATAGCGGAAACCGAGCAGTTCTTC
. | TRBJ2-7 | TRBV6-2/TRBV6-3 | TRBD1 | CASSYSHAGQGSDYRYEQYF | TGTGCCAGCAGTTACTCGCATGCGGGACAGGGATCTGACTATCGATACGAGCAGTACTTC
. | TRBJ1-5 | TRBV7-9 | . | CASSLGGGAPQPQHF | TGTGCCAGCAGCCTAGGGGGAGGAGCGCCTCAGCCCCAGCATTTT
few | TRBJ2-5 | TRBV5-4 | TRBD1 | CASSSPETDRGWKETQYF | TGTGCCAGCAGCTCCCCCGAGACGGACAGGGGGTGGAAAGAGACCCAGTACTTC
. | TRBJ2-7 | TRBV2 | TRBD2 | CASGLAPYYEQYF | TGTGCCAGTGGACTAGCTCCCTACTACGAGCAGTACTTC
. | TRBJ2-3 | TRBV9 | TRBD2 | CASSVALGLAGGTDTQYF | TGTGCCAGCAGCGTAGCATTGGGACTAGCGGGAGGCACAGATACGCAGTATTTT
. | TRBJ1-6 | TRBV27 | . | CASSFGGGGSPLHF | TGTGCCAGCAGTTTCGGGGGGGGCGGTTCACCCCTCCACTTT
. | TRBJ1-1 | TRBV29-1 | TRBD1 | CSVTGQGNTEAFF | TGCAGCGTCACAGGACAGGGGAACACTGAAGCTTTCTTT
. | TRBJ2-2 | TRBV9 | TRBD2 | CASSGLAVTGELFF | TGTGCCAGCTCGGGGCTAGCGGTGACCGGGGAGCTGTTTTTT
. | TRBJ2-3 | TRBV5-1 | TRBD2 | CASSPGLAGGTDTQYF | TGCGCCAGCAGCCCCGGACTAGCGGGAGGGACAGATACGCAGTATTTT
. | TRBJ2-7 | TRBV6-2/TRBV6-3 | TRBD2 | CASSYGLAGGKPYEQYF | TGTGCCAGCAGTTACGGCCTAGCGGGAGGAAAACCCTACGAGCAGTACTTC
. | TRBJ1-1 | TRBV21-1 | . | CASSTGTGNTEAFF | TGTGCCAGCAGCACCGGGACAGGGAATACTGAAGCTTTCTTT
. | TRBJ2-1 | TRBV3-1/TRBV3-2 | TRBD2 | CASSPRAGGFNLPEQFF | TGTGCCAGCAGCCCCCGAGCGGGAGGGTTTAATCTTCCTGAGCAGTTCTTC
. | TRBJ1-1 | TRBV2 | . | CASSGMNTEAFF | TGTGCCAGCAGTGGTATGAACACTGAAGCTTTCTTT
. | TRBJ1-1 | TRBV3-1/TRBV3-2 | . | CASSQDTEYTEAFF | TGTGCCAGCAGCCAAGATACTGAATACACTGAAGCTTTCTTT
. | TRBJ1-5 | TRBV4-1 | . | CASSQGEPRAFNQPQHF | TGCGCCAGCAGCCAAGGAGAGCCCCGCGCATTCAATCAGCCCCAGCATTTT
. | TRBJ1-6 | TRBV10-3 | TRBD1 | CASSRDSNNSPLHF | TGTGCCAGCAGCCGGGACAGTAATAATTCACCCCTCCACTTT
. | TRBJ2-2 | TRBV5-1 | TRBD2 | CASSLHSGRRTGELFF | TGCGCCAGCAGCTTGCATAGCGGGAGGAGGACCGGGGAGCTGTTTTTT
. | TRBJ2-1 | TRBV3-1/TRBV3-2 | TRBD2 | CASSRSETSTEQFF | TGTGCCAGCAGCCGTAGCGAGACTAGCACTGAGCAGTTCTTC
. | TRBJ2-7 | TRBV3-1/TRBV3-2 | TRBD2 | CASSPDSGRAHEQYF | TGTGCCAGCAGCCCAGATAGCGGGAGAGCCCACGAGCAGTACTTC
. | TRBJ1-1 | TRBV28 | . | CASSRGGTEAFF | TGTGCCAGCAGTAGAGGGGGCACTGAAGCTTTCTTT